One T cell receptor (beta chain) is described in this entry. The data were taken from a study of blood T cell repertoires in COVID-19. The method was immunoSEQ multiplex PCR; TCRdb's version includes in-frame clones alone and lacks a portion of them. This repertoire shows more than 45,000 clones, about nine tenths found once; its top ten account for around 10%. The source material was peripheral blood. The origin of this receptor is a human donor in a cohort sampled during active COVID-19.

DNA of the CDR3: TGTGCCAGCAGTGAACCCGGGGGAGACTACAATGAGCAGTTCTTC. Protein product: CASSEPGGDYNEQFF. The chain uses TRBV2 and TRBJ2-1; D might be TRBD2 (6 bases). V shed 2 bases and J shed 3 bases, with 11 bases lying between them. The CDR3 runs to 15 residues. In germline, CDR1 is SNHLY, CDR2 FYNNEI. The full variable domain, with the rest looked up from reference TRBV2 and TRBJ2-1, is EPEVTQTPSHQVTQMGQEVILRCVPISNHLYFYWYRQILGQKVEFLVSFYNNEISEKSEIFDDQFSVERPDGSNFTLKIRSTKLEDSAMYFCASSEPGGDYNEQFFGPGTRLTVL.